This T cell receptor beta chain was retrieved from a study of T cells in Graves' hyperthyroidism and ophthalmopathy. RNA transcripts were the template for amplifying TCR beta CDR3 regions. RT-PCR in the first round (using the HTBI primer set) targeted the TCR CDR3. One entry per CDR3 protein results from TCRdb running MiXCR on the multiplex PCR reads. The sample holds roughly 580,000 distinct CDR3 sequences, approximately 14% seen once. This CDR3 comprises 13 residues. Germline assignment: CDR1 LGHDT and CDR2 YNNKEL (reference sequence). Trimming took off 7 bases at V and 5 bases at J, with 14 bases between the two ends. Many counts were recorded for this clonotype. Its cognate antigen is unknown. The study's findings and limits: Most thyroid clonotypes expanded above 0.001 appeared in blood too.

Hyperthyroidism, newly diagnosed and lasting under 2 months, affected patients aged 18 to 65. Sequencing was performed on blood. The clonotype was recovered from a woman aged 25 to 39 with Graves' hyperthyroidism that later progressed to Graves' ophthalmopathy. This chain uses TRBV3-1 with TRBJ2-5, with D possibly matching TRBD2 (5 bases). CDR3 region: CASTRLSGETQYF. The CDR3, as DNA: TGTGCCAGCACCCGACTATCCGGTGAGACCCAGTACTTC.